Listed below are T cell receptor beta chains from one sample, sequenced in a study of blood T cell repertoires in COVID-19. Profiled with immunoSEQ multiplex PCR; TCRdb holds only in-frame clones, not every one. The table records 70,000 to 100,000 clones, more than 90% of them present only once. The sample consisted of peripheral blood. The receptor source for this set is a man aged 60-69 years with acute or convalescent COVID-19. The CDR3 runs from the conserved cysteine through the conserved F or W. D genes are given only for firm matches. Some rows mark clone size as missing; the rest say once, few, many or name a class of expanded clone.

size: NA; V: TRBV11-3; J: TRBJ2-1; D: NA; DNA: TGTGCCAGCAGCTTAGATCGCGGAAATGAGCAGTTCTTC; CDR3: CASSLDRGNEQFF
size: NA; V: TRBV29-1; J: TRBJ1-4; D: NA; DNA: TGCAGCGTCGTTTCGGGAATAGATGAAAAACTGTTTTTT; CDR3: CSVVSGIDEKLFF
size: NA; V: TRBV2; J: TRBJ1-1; D: TRBD1; DNA: TGTGCCAGCAGCGATGGGACAGCGAACACTGAAGCTTTCTTT; CDR3: CASSDGTANTEAFF
size: NA; V: TRBV9; J: TRBJ2-2; D: TRBD1; DNA: TGTGCCAGCAGCCCTCGGACAGGGGGGACCGGGGAGCTGTTTTTT; CDR3: CASSPRTGGTGELFF
size: NA; V: TRBV5-1; J: TRBJ2-5; D: NA; DNA: TGCGCCAGCAGCTTGGGCCCCTTAACGGGCAGGGGCCCATTCCAAGAGACCCAGTACTTC; CDR3: CASSLGPLTGRGPFQETQYF
size: once; V: TRBV4-3; J: TRBJ2-2; D: NA; DNA: TGCGCCAGCAGCCAAGACGGGGCCGGGGAGCTGTTTTTT; CDR3: CASSQDGAGELFF
size: NA; V: TRBV7-9; J: TRBJ2-1; D: NA; DNA: TGTGCCAGCAGCCTCCGCCCGGTCTTTAGCTCCTACAATGAGCAGTTCTTC; CDR3: CASSLRPVFSSYNEQFF
size: NA; V: TRBV5-4; J: TRBJ2-3; D: TRBD2; DNA: TGTGCCAGCAGCTTGGGGACTAGCGGCCCCGGCACAGATACGCAGTATTTT; CDR3: CASSLGTSGPGTDTQYF
size: NA; V: TRBV19; J: TRBJ1-6; D: NA; DNA: TGTGCCAGTAGTATTCCAGGGGAGGGTTCACCCCTCCACTTT; CDR3: CASSIPGEGSPLHF
size: NA; V: TRBV30; J: TRBJ1-2; D: TRBD1; DNA: TGTGCCTGGGGACAGGGGGCTTGGGGTAACTATGGCTACACCTTC; CDR3: CAWGQGAWGNYGYTF
size: NA; V: TRBV5-1; J: TRBJ1-1; D: NA; DNA: TGCGCCAGCAGAAAGCAAATGAACACTGAAGCTTTCTTT; CDR3: CASRKQMNTEAFF
size: few; V: TRBV24-1; J: TRBJ2-1; D: NA; DNA: TGTGCCACCAGTGATCCTTCGTCTACCTACAATGAGCAGTTCTTC; CDR3: CATSDPSSTYNEQFF
size: once; V: TRBV19; J: TRBJ1-4; D: TRBD1; DNA: TGTGCCAGTAGGCGAACAGGGGGTGAAAAACTGTTTTTT; CDR3: CASRRTGGEKLFF
size: NA; V: TRBV6-2/TRBV6-3; J: TRBJ1-2; D: TRBD1; DNA: TGTGCCAGCAGTTACTCCGGGACAGGGGGTTTCTATGGCTACACCTTC; CDR3: CASSYSGTGGFYGYTF
size: NA; V: TRBV29-1; J: TRBJ2-2; D: NA; DNA: TGCAGCGTATTACCAGGGGCGGGTTACACCGGGGAGCTGTTTTTT; CDR3: CSVLPGAGYTGELFF
size: NA; V: TRBV3-1/TRBV3-2; J: TRBJ2-5; D: NA; DNA: TGTGCCAGCAGCCAAGATTGGGGTAGCGGAGCCTTCTGGGCCCAGTACTTC; CDR3: CASSQDWGSGAFWAQYF
size: NA; V: TRBV24-1; J: TRBJ2-5; D: NA; DNA: TGTGCCACCAGTGATACAGGGAATGGGGAGACCCAGTACTTC; CDR3: CATSDTGNGETQYF
size: NA; V: TRBV11-3; J: TRBJ2-2; D: NA; DNA: TGTGCCAGCAGCCTGTTAGGGGTGAACACCGGGGAGCTGTTTTTT; CDR3: CASSLLGVNTGELFF
size: few; V: TRBV27; J: TRBJ2-7; D: NA; DNA: TGTGCCAGCAGCCCTCGGGTTGGGGGGGCATACGAGCAGTACTTC; CDR3: CASSPRVGGAYEQYF
size: once; V: TRBV13; J: TRBJ2-1; D: TRBD2; DNA: TGTGCCAGCAGCTTACTGGCGCTAGCGGGAGGTCCCAATGAGCAGTTCTTC; CDR3: CASSLLALAGGPNEQFF
size: NA; V: TRBV5-8; J: TRBJ2-5; D: NA; DNA: TGTGCCAGCAGCTTGGAGGGGTCCCACTTC; CDR3: CASSLEGSHF
size: NA; V: TRBV5-4; J: TRBJ2-2; D: NA; DNA: TGTGCCGTCGGAGAAGAGAACACCGGGGAGCTGTTTTTT; CDR3: CAVGEENTGELFF
size: NA; V: TRBV10-3; J: TRBJ1-6; D: NA; DNA: TGTGCCATCAGTGAGTCGGCATCACCCCTCCACTTT; CDR3: CAISESASPLHF
size: NA; V: TRBV5-1; J: TRBJ2-3; D: TRBD2; DNA: TGCGCCAGCAGCCCGGGGGGTTGGGCCAACACAGATACGCAGTATTTT; CDR3: CASSPGGWANTDTQYF
size: NA; V: TRBV2; J: TRBJ2-5; D: TRBD1; DNA: TGTGCCCGGCGGGACAGGGTGATTGAGACCCAGTACTTC; CDR3: CARRDRVIETQYF
size: once; V: TRBV12-3/TRBV12-4; J: TRBJ2-3; D: NA; DNA: TGTGCCAGCGCTGTGGGCAGCACAGATACGCAGTATTTT; CDR3: CASAVGSTDTQYF
size: NA; V: TRBV6-2/TRBV6-3; J: TRBJ2-2; D: TRBD2; DNA: TGTGCCAGCAGTTACTCGGGCGCTAGCGGGAGGGAGATGTCCGGGGAGCTGTTTTTT; CDR3: CASSYSGASGREMSGELFF
size: NA; V: TRBV11-1; J: TRBJ2-7; D: TRBD1; DNA: TGTGCCAGCAGCTTGAACAGGGGGGAGCAGTACTTC; CDR3: CASSLNRGEQYF
size: NA; V: TRBV3-1/TRBV3-2; J: TRBJ2-2; D: NA; DNA: TGTGCCAGCACCTTCGGCGGAGGTAACACCGGGGAGCTGTTTTTT; CDR3: CASTFGGGNTGELFF
size: NA; V: TRBV27; J: TRBJ2-7; D: NA; DNA: TGTGCCAGCAGTTTAGGCCACTCCTACGAGCAGTACTTC; CDR3: CASSLGHSYEQYF
size: few; V: TRBV27; J: TRBJ2-7; D: TRBD2; DNA: TGTGCCAACCCTGGGACTAGCGGTCCCTACGAGCAGTACTTC; CDR3: CANPGTSGPYEQYF
size: NA; V: TRBV9; J: TRBJ1-1; D: NA; DNA: TGTGCCAGCAGCGTAGAACCCCAGGGATTGAACACTGAAGCTTTCTTT; CDR3: CASSVEPQGLNTEAFF
size: NA; V: TRBV19; J: TRBJ1-5; D: TRBD1; DNA: TGTGCCAGTAGTATAGGACAGGGGGGTTTCAATCAGCCCCAGCATTTT; CDR3: CASSIGQGGFNQPQHF
size: NA; V: TRBV3-1/TRBV3-2; J: TRBJ2-2; D: TRBD2; DNA: TGTGCCAGCACCCGGCGGGAGAGCGGGGAGCTGTTTTTT; CDR3: CASTRRESGELFF
size: NA; V: TRBV15; J: TRBJ2-7; D: TRBD1; DNA: TGTGCCACCAGCAGTCAGTTTGGGGGACAGGGGCCCTCCTACGAGCAGTACTTC; CDR3: CATSSQFGGQGPSYEQYF
size: NA; V: TRBV6-6; J: TRBJ2-7; D: TRBD1; DNA: TGTGCCAGCAGTTCCGGGACAGTTCCCTACGAGCAGTACTTC; CDR3: CASSSGTVPYEQYF
size: NA; V: TRBV6-1; J: TRBJ2-4; D: TRBD2; DNA: TGTGCCAGCAGTGAAAGGGGACTAGCGTGGAACATTCAGTACTTC; CDR3: CASSERGLAWNIQYF
size: NA; V: TRBV7-2; J: TRBJ1-1; D: NA; DNA: TGTGCCAGCAGCTTAGCGAGGGCGGACTTGAACACTGAAGCTTTCTTT; CDR3: CASSLARADLNTEAFF
size: NA; V: TRBV5-4; J: TRBJ2-7; D: NA; DNA: TGTGCCAGCAGCTTGATAGATGGAGAATACGAGCAGTACTTC; CDR3: CASSLIDGEYEQYF